This TCR beta chain came from a study of tumor-infiltrating lymphocytes in localized non-small cell lung cancer. The method was immunoSEQ multiplex PCR; TCRdb's version includes in-frame clones alone and lacks a portion of them. The repertoire holds around 6,400 clones, with around two thirds as singletons. What was sequenced was uninvolved lung tissue not adjacent to the tumor. This receptor was obtained from a human donor with non-small cell lung cancer.

CDR3 loop: CASSWGTVYNEQFF. CDR3 DNA sequence: TGTGCCAGCAGCTGGGGGACAGTCTACAATGAGCAGTTCTTC. The chain couples TRBV2 to TRBJ2-1; 7 bases map to TRBD1. V lost 6 bases and J lost 3; bases outside the gene matches: 5. CDR1 and CDR2 from the germline V gene are SNHLY and FYNNEI. The CDR3 is made up of 14 amino acids.